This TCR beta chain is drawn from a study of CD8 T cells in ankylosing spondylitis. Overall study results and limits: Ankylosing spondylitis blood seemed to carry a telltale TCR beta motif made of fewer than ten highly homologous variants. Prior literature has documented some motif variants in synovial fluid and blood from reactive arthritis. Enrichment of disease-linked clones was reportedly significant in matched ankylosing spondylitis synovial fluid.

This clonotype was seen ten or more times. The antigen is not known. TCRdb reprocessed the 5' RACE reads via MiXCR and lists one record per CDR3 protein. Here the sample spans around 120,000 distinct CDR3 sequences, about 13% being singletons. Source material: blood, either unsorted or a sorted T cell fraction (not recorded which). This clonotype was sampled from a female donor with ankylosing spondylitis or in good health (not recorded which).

CDR3 sequence (DNA): TGTGCCAGTGGAACAGTTATTAATTCACCCCTCCACTTT. Translation: CASGTVINSPLHF. V gene TRBV7-2 combines with J gene TRBJ1-6; D ambiguous. Per germline, CDR1 SGHTA and CDR2 FQGNSA. The CDR3 runs 13 residues. Trimming removed 9 bases at V and 6 bases at J, with 12 bases between.